Given below is one T cell receptor beta chain in context. With 60 Vbeta and 13 Jbeta primers, the PCR was carried out. Assay: immunoSEQ multiplex PCR; the TCRdb copy retains only in-frame clones and omits some. This sample yields 140,000 or so clones, of which 75% to 90% are seen a single time; about 1.2% belongs to the top ten. These data originate in a study of cytomegalovirus exposure and HLA in healthy donors. This TCR was sampled from a female donor in good health and CMV-seronegative. Sequenced input: PBMCs.

CDR3 region: CASSKLRGWNTEAFF. CDR3 DNA: TGTGCCAGCAGTAAACTCAGGGGGTGGAACACTGAAGCTTTCTTT. This chain joins TRBV6-5 and TRBJ1-1; TRBD1 aligns across 7 bases. The CDR3 length is 15 residues. The germline V gene encodes CDR1 MNHEY and CDR2 SVGAGI. Trimming at V came to 5 bases and at J to 1 base, leaving 7 bases not matched to a gene.